This TCR beta chain was sequenced for a study of cytomegalovirus exposure and HLA in healthy donors. About this clone itself: Antigen unknown.

Study-wide results and limits: An apparent linkage of common viral pathogens to several of the most significant clusters emerged in a later analysis. A list of about 180 TCR beta chains associated with cytomegalovirus was given.

CDR1 and CDR2 (germline): DFQATT, SNEGSKA (reference sequence). The CDR3 totals 11 residues. V lost 4 bases to trimming and J lost 9 bases; unmatched junction nucleotides: 4. Researchers ran the PCR with 60 Vbeta and 13 Jbeta primers. Data came from immunoSEQ multiplex PCR; TCRdb stores just in-frame clones and leaves some out. The sample holds some 42,000 clones. This chain joins TRBV20-1 and TRBJ1-1; 8 positions agree with TRBD1. Sample: PBMCs. This receptor was obtained from a man younger than 40 in good health and CMV-seronegative. CDR3 sequence: CSATQGEKAFF. DNA for the CDR3: TGCAGTGCTACACAGGGGGAGAAAGCTTTCTTT.